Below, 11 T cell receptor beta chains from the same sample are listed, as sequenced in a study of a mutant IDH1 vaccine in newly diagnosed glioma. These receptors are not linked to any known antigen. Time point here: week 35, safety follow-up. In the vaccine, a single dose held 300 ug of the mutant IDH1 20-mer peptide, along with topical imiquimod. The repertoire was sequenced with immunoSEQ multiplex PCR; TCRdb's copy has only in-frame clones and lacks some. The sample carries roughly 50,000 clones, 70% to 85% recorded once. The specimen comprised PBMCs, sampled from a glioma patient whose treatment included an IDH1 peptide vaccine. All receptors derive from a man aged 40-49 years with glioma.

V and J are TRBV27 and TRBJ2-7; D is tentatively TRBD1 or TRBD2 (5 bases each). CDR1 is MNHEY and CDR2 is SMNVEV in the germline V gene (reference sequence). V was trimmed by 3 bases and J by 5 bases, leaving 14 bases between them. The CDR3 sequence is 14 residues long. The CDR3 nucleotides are TGTGCCAGCAGTTTCTTGGGACCGGGAAACGAGCAGTACTTC. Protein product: CASSFLGPGNEQYF.

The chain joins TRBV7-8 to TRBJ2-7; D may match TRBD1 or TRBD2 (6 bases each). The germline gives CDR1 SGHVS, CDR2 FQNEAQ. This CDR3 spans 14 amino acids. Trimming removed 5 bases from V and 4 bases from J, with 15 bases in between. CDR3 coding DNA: TGTGCCAGCAGCGCTAGTGGGGGGCCTTACGAGCAGTACTTC. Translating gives CASSASGGPYEQYF. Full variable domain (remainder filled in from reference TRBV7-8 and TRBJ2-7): GAGVSQSPRYKVAKRGQDVALRCDPISGHVSLFWYQQALGQGPEFLTYFQNEAQLDKSGLPSDRFFAERPEGSVSTLKIQRTQQEDSAVYLCASSASGGPYEQYFGPGTRLTVT.

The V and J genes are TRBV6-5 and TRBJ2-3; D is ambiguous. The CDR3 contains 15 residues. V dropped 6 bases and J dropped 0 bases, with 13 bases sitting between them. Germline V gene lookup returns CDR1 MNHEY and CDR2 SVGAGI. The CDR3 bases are TGTGCCAGCAGGACAACTCAAACTAGCACAGATACGCAGTATTTT. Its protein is CASRTTQTSTDTQYF.

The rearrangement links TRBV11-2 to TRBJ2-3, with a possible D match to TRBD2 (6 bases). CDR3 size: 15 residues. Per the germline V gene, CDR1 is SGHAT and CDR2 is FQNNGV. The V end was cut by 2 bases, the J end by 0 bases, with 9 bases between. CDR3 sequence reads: CASSLILASTDTQYF. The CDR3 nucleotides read TGTGCCAGCAGCTTAATACTAGCTAGCACAGATACGCAGTATTTT.

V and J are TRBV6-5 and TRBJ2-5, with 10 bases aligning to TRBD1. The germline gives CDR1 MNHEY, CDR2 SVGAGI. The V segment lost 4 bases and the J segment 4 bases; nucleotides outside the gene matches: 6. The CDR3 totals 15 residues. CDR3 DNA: TGTGCCAGCAGTTGGGACAGGGGTTTAGTAGAGACCCAGTACTTC. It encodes CASSWDRGLVETQYF.

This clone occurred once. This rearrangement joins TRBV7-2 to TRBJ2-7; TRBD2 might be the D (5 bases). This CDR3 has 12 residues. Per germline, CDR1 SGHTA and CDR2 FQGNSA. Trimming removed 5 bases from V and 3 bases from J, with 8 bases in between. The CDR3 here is CASSPRGYEQYF. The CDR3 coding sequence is TGTGCCAGCAGCCCACGGGGCTACGAGCAGTACTTC.

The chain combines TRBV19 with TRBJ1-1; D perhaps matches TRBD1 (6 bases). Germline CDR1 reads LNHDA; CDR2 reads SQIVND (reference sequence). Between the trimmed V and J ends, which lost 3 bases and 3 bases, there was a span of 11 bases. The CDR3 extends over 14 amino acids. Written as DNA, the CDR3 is TGTGCCAGTAGTATCAGGGGAGGGTACACTGAAGCTTTCTTT. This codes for CASSIRGGYTEAFF. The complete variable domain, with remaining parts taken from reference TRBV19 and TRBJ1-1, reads DGGITQSPKYLFRKEGQNVTLSCEQNLNHDAMYWYRQDPGQGLRLIYYSQIVNDFQKGDIAEGYSVSREKKESFPLTVTSAQKNPTAFYLCASSIRGGYTEAFFGQGTRLTVV.

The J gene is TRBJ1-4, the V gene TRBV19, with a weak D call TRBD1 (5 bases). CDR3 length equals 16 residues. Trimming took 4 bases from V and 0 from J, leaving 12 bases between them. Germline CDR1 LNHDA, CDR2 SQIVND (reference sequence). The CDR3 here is CASSRPGGATNEKLFF. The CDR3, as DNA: TGTGCCAGTAGTAGACCGGGGGGAGCAACTAATGAAAAACTGTTTTTT.

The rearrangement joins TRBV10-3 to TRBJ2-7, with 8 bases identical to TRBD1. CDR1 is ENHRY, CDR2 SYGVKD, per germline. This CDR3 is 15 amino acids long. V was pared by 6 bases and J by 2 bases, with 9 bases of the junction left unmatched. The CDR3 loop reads CAISNHMTGAYEQYF. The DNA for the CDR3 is TGTGCCATCAGCAATCACATGACAGGGGCCTACGAGCAGTACTTC.

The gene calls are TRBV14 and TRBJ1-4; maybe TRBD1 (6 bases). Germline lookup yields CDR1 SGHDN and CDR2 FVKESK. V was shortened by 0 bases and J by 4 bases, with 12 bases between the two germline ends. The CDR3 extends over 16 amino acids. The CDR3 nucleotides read TGTGCCAGCAGCCAAGAGTGGGGGCTTGGTAATGAAAAACTGTTTTTT. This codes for CASSQEWGLGNEKLFF.

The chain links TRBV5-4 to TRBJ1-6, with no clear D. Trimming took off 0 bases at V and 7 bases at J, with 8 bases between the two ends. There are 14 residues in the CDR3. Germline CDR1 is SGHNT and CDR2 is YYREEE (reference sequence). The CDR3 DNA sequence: TGTGCCAGCAGCTTGGCTAACCGAAATTCACCCCTCCACTTT. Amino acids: CASSLANRNSPLHF. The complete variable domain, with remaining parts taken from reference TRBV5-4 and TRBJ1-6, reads ETGVTQSPTHLIKTRGQQVTLRCSSQSGHNTVSWYQQALGQGPQFIFQYYREEENGRGNFPPRFSGLQFPNYSSELNVNALELDDSALYLCASSLANRNSPLHFGNGTRLTVT.